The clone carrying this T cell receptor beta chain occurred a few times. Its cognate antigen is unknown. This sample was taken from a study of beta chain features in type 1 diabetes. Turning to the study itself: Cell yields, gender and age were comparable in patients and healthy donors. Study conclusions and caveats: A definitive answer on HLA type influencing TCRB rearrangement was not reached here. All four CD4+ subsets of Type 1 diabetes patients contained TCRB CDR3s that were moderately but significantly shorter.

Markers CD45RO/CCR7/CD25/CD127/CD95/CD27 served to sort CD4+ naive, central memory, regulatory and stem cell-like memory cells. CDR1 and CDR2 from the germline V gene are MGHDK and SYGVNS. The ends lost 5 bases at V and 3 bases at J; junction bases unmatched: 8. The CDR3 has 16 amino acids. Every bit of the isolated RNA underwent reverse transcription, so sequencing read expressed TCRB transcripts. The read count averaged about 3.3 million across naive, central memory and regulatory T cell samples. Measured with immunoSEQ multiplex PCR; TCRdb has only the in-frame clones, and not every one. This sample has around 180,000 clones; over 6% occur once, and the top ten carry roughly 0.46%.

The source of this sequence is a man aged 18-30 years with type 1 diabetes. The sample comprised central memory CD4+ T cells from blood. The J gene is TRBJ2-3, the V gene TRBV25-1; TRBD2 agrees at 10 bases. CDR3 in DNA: TGTGCCAGCAGTCCGGCTAGCGGGAGACAAACAGATACGCAGTATTTT. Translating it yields CASSPASGRQTDTQYF. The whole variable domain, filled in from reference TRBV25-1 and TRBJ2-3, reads EADIYQTPRYLVIGTGKKITLECSQTMGHDKMYWYQQDPGMELHLIHYSYGVNSTEKGDLSSESTVSRIRTEHFPLTLESARPSHTSQYLCASSPASGRQTDTQYFGPGTRLTVL.